These 20 T cell receptor beta chains were sequenced from one sample in a study of blood T cell repertoires in COVID-19. Assay used: immunoSEQ multiplex PCR; TCRdb lists only in-frame clones, some missing. The sample has 260,000 or so clones, about 91% seen once. Sequencing was carried out using PBMCs or T cells enriched from blood (not recorded which). All receptors come from a woman aged 40 to 50 with acute COVID-19.

This chain links TRBV5-4 with TRBJ2-7; the D gene is possibly TRBD2 (5 bases). The CDR3 spans 13 residues. Trimming pared 0 bases from V and 6 bases from J, leaving 10 bases between. Germline-derived CDR1 and CDR2 are SGHNT and YYREEE (reference sequence). As DNA, the CDR3 is TGTGCCAGCAGCTTGGTCGGGGTTGGCGAGCAGTACTTC. Encoded protein: CASSLVGVGEQYF.

This clone appeared a few times. The V gene is TRBV24-1, the J gene TRBJ1-1; D unclear. CDR1 is KGHDR and CDR2 is SFDVKD in the germline V gene. The CDR3 sequence is 14 residues long. Trimming took off 9 bases at V and 1 base at J, with 14 bases between the two ends. CDR3 amino acids: CATGGREGNTEAFF. DNA of the CDR3: TGTGCCACCGGAGGGAGGGAGGGGAACACTGAAGCTTTCTTT.

V is TRBV25-1 and J is TRBJ1-1; no clear D gene. V lost 6 bases and J lost 0, with 8 bases in between. CDR1 MGHDK and CDR2 SYGVNS come from the germline V gene. The CDR3 has 13 amino acids. CDR3 coding DNA: TGTGCCAGCAGCGGGATGCTGAACACTGAAGCTTTCTTT. It specifies CASSGMLNTEAFF.

The chain combines TRBV11-2 with TRBJ2-7; a weak D match, TRBD2 (5 bases). Deletions cut 5 bases from V and 3 bases from J, with 14 bases between. The V gene's germline CDR1 is SGHAT and CDR2 FQNNGV. The CDR3 totals 14 residues. CDR3 amino acids: CASSNIRGNYEQYV. In nucleotides, the CDR3 is TGTGCCAGCAGCAATATCCGGGGAAACTACGAGCAGTACGTC.

This clone is a singleton in its sample. The gene calls are TRBV4-1 and TRBJ2-3; TRBD1 matches at 9 bases. The CDR3 is 15 amino acids. The V gene's germline CDR1 is MGHRA and CDR2 YSYEKL. Trimming cost V 4 bases and J 3 bases; bases outside gene matches: 5. CDR3 amino acids: CASSLRDRATDTQYF. The CDR3 nucleotides read TGCGCCAGCAGCCTCCGGGACAGGGCTACAGATACGCAGTATTTT.

The rearrangement uses TRBV6-2 or TRBV6-3 and TRBJ2-7, with D perhaps TRBD1 (6 bases). This CDR3 has 14 residues. The germline V and J ends were trimmed by 5 bases and 2 bases, with 13 bases remaining between them. Germline CDR1 is MNHEY and CDR2 is SVGEGT. This CDR3 reads CASSLYRDPYEQYV. CDR3 DNA sequence: TGTGCCAGCAGTCTATACAGGGACCCCTACGAGCAGTACGTC.

This clone was counted a few times. The chain links TRBV5-3 to TRBJ1-3, with 8 bases fitting TRBD1. TRBV5-3 is noted as an ORF with a role that remains uncertain. This CDR3 has 17 residues. V trimming: 3 bases; J trimming: 0 bases; junction bases outside the gene matches: 8. CDR3 protein: CARSSRQGHSSGNTIYF. CDR3 nucleotide sequence: TGTGCCAGAAGCTCCAGACAGGGGCATAGCTCTGGAAACACCATATATTTT.

The chain couples TRBV30 to TRBJ1-1; D uncertain. Germline V lookup: CDR1 GTSNPN, CDR2 SVGIG (reference sequence). Between the trimmed V and J ends, which lost 1 base and 0 bases, there was a span of 15 bases. CDR3 length equals 16 residues. The CDR3: CAWSAALSGMNTEAFF. The CDR3 DNA sequence: TGTGCCTGGAGTGCAGCCCTCTCCGGGATGAACACTGAAGCTTTCTTT.

The chain joins TRBV18 to TRBJ1-4; 7 bases align to TRBD1. The germline CDR1 and CDR2 sequences are KGHSH and LQKENI. The ends lost 3 bases at V and 0 bases at J; junction bases unmatched: 4. This CDR3 is 16 amino acids long. CDR3 protein: CASSPNRGTTNEKLFF. The CDR3 nucleotides are TGTGCCAGCTCACCCAACAGGGGAACAACTAATGAAAAACTGTTTTTT.

The rearrangement uses TRBV6-5 and TRBJ1-2; the D gene is possibly TRBD1 (5 bases). The V end lost 0 bases, the J end lost 8 bases, and 13 bases lay between the germline ends. The length of the CDR3 is 14 residues. CDR1 MNHEY and CDR2 SVGAGI come from the germline V gene. Here the CDR3 reads CASSYSGRGEGYTF. In DNA, the CDR3 is TGTGCCAGCAGTTACTCTGGAAGGGGTGAAGGCTACACCTTC.

The rearrangement links TRBV25-1 to TRBJ1-1, with TRBD1 matching 7 bases. Germline V gene data show CDR1 as MGHDK and CDR2 as SYGVNS. V lost 8 bases and J lost 7; bases outside the gene matches: 10. The CDR3 spans 13 residues. The CDR3 DNA reads TGTGCCAGCGGCAAAACAGGGGCCGGTGAAGCTTTCTTT. Amino acids: CASGKTGAGEAFF.

This sequence joins TRBV2 and TRBJ1-1; D uncertain. CDR1 SNHLY and CDR2 FYNNEI come from the germline V gene. Trimming took off 8 bases at V and 8 bases at J, with 12 bases between the two ends. This CDR3 is built from 11 residues. CDR3 in amino acids: CASFMGSEAFF. The CDR3, as DNA: TGTGCCAGCTTTATGGGGAGCGAAGCTTTCTTT.

The J gene is TRBJ1-2, the V gene TRBV7-8; possibly TRBD1 for D (6 bases). The V gene lost 5 bases and the J gene lost 11 bases, with 51 bases spanning the gap. The CDR3 loop spans 24 amino acids. The germline gives CDR1 SGHVS, CDR2 FQNEAQ. The CDR3 DNA reads TGTGCCAGCAGCCCCCGCACTAACCGGGCTGTAACATTGTGGGGACACCGCCCACCTGATGAGTACACCTTC. Translated, it gives CASSPRTNRAVTLWGHRPPDEYTF.

In this sample, this clone turned up once. This rearrangement joins TRBV14 to TRBJ1-2; TRBD1 matches 7 bases. The germline CDR1 and CDR2 sequences are SGHDN and FVKESK. This CDR3 comprises 15 residues. Germline trimming cut 5 bases from V and 8 bases from J; bases unmatched to any gene: 14. CDR3 region: CASSNLQGRRDGYTF. As DNA, the CDR3 is TGTGCCAGCAGCAACCTACAGGGGAGGAGGGACGGCTACACCTTC.

The chain employs TRBV19 and TRBJ2-7; D perhaps matches TRBD1 (6 bases). This CDR3 region has 11 residues. Germline CDR1 reads LNHDA; CDR2 reads SQIVND (reference sequence). Trimming stripped 10 bases from V and 3 bases from J, with 10 bases between. CDR3 nucleotide sequence: TGTGCCACCGCAGGGGTCTACGAGCAGTACTTC. This encodes CATAGVYEQYF.

This clone was detected a few times. This chain connects TRBV10-1 to TRBJ2-1; 10 bases map to TRBD2. With V trimmed by 3 bases and J by 2 bases, 7 bases remained unmatched. Germline loops: CDR1 WNHNN, CDR2 SYGVQD (reference sequence). There are 17 residues in the CDR3. The CDR3 DNA is TGCGCCAGCAGTGAATTAATGAGCGGGAGGGCCTACAATGAGCAGTTCTTC. Residues: CASSELMSGRAYNEQFF.

This clone was seen a few times. This chain uses TRBV30 with TRBJ1-4; TRBD1 might be the D (6 bases). Looked up from germline, CDR1 is GTSNPN and CDR2 is SVGIG (reference sequence). Trimming shortened V by 6 bases and J by 6 bases, and 26 bases separated the two germline ends. The CDR3 spans 17 residues. The DNA of the CDR3 is TGTGCCTGTTCTCCCCGGGAGGGCTGGGCAGGGGATGAAAAACTGTTTTTT. It yields the protein CACSPREGWAGDEKLFF.

This clone was observed a handful of times. CDR3 nucleotide sequence: TGTGCCAGCAAACCAGACTCCTACGAGCAGTACTTC. This encodes CASKPDSYEQYF. The gene calls are TRBV25-1 and TRBJ2-7; D is uncertain. The germline V gene encodes CDR1 MGHDK and CDR2 SYGVNS. The germline V and J ends were trimmed by 7 bases and 0 bases, with 7 bases remaining between them. This CDR3 spans 12 amino acids.

The chain recombines TRBV19 with TRBJ1-2, with D uncertain. The V end lost 1 base, the J end lost 3 bases, and 9 bases lay between the germline ends. CDR1 and CDR2 from the germline V gene are LNHDA and SQIVND (reference sequence). The CDR3 contains 14 residues. This CDR3 reads CASSIGVRDYGYTF. The DNA of the CDR3 is TGTGCCAGTAGTATAGGCGTGAGGGACTATGGCTACACCTTC. The whole variable domain, remainder taken from reference TRBV19 and TRBJ1-2, is DGGITQSPKYLFRKEGQNVTLSCEQNLNHDAMYWYRQDPGQGLRLIYYSQIVNDFQKGDIAEGYSVSREKKESFPLTVTSAQKNPTAFYLCASSIGVRDYGYTFGSGTRLTVV.

This clone was seen a few times. The V and J genes are TRBV9 and TRBJ2-7, with D possibly TRBD1 on 5 matching bases. The CDR3 length is 15 residues. Germline values: CDR1 SGDLS, CDR2 YYNGEE. V shed 0 bases and J shed 3 bases, with 13 bases lying between them. DNA of the CDR3: TGTGCCAGCAGCGTAGCCCCGGCAGGGTACTACGAGCAGTACTTC. This codes for CASSVAPAGYYEQYF.